These 2 T cell receptor beta chains were sequenced from one sample in a study of blood T cell repertoires in COVID-19 (dated by TCRdb to 2020 to 2022). Receptor amplification or capture employed the immunoSEQ multiplex PCR assay. TCRdb provides this immuneACCESS table in a form limited to in-frame rearrangements. Some clones are lacking; in checked studies, under half of them reflect an unresolved V gene, and why the rest are absent is not known. For this sample there are approximately 160,000 clones; around 84% appear just once. The ten top clones hold roughly 19% of the sample. Sequenced input: peripheral blood. The receptors come from a woman older than 75 with acute or convalescent COVID-19.

The chain carries TRBV4-2 and TRBJ2-3; 10 bases line up with TRBD2. Germline-derived CDR1 and CDR2 are LGHNA and YNFKEQ. Trimming cost V 1 base and J 0 bases; bases outside gene matches: 4. The CDR3 has 17 residues. The CDR3 DNA is TGTGCCAGCAGCCAAGCAGCTAGCGGGGGCAGCACAGATACGCAGTATTTT. Its protein product is CASSQAASGGSTDTQYF.

The chain is built from TRBV7-9 and TRBJ1-4; possibly TRBD1 for D (5 bases). From germline, CDR1 is SEHNR and CDR2 FQNEAQ (reference sequence). This CDR3 spans 16 amino acids. Trimming shortened V by 1 base and J by 0 bases, and 9 bases separated the two germline ends. CDR3 region: CASSLGGATTNEKLFF. The CDR3 DNA reads TGTGCCAGCAGCTTAGGGGGCGCGACAACTAATGAAAAACTGTTTTTT.